This T cell receptor beta chain was sequenced for a study of shared clonotypes between healthy human individuals. A remark on this clone: The antigen remains undetermined.

Study-level results: It was anticipated that sequencing depth would influence how many clonotypes donors shared. The authors sampled blood alone, and tissue repertoires likely differ.

It was across several immunoSEQ plates that each subset's genomic DNA was evenly split. Per sorted-subset replicate PCR, input was around 200 ng DNA, representing tens of thousands of T cell genomes. Sequencing was performed with immunoSEQ multiplex PCR; in TCRdb, only in-frame clones are kept and a portion is missing. The profile covers roughly 2 million clones, with approximately 94% appearing a single time and around 0.13% taken by the ten largest. Trimming took 5 bases from V and 7 from J, leaving 18 bases between them. The CDR3 spans 15 residues. Germline V lookup: CDR1 SEHNR, CDR2 FQNEAQ (reference sequence).

The rearrangement joins TRBV7-9 to TRBJ2-1; TRBD2 might be the D (7 bases). Sequenced material: naive CD4+ T cells sorted from blood. Documented subset: CD45RA+ positively selected. The receptor was derived from a man between 18 and 29 years old in good health. The CDR3: CASSPRGEGRNEQFF. DNA of the CDR3: TGTGCCAGCAGCCCAAGGGGGGAGGGCCGAAATGAGCAGTTCTTC. Looking up the rest from reference TRBV7-9 and TRBJ2-1 gives the full variable domain: DTGVSQNPRHKITKRGQNVTFRCDPISEHNRLYWYRQTLGQGPEFLTYFQNEAQLEKSRLLSDRFSAERPKGSFSTLEIQRTEQGDSAMYLCASSPRGEGRNEQFFGPGTRLTVL.